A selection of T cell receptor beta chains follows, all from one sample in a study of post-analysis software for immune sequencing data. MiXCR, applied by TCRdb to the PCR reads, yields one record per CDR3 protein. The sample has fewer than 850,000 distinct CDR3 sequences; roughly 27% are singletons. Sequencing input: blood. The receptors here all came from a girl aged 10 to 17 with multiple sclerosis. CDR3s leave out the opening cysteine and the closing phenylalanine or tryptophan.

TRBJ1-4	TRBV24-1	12	ATGAGTENEKLF
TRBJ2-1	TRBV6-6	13	ASSYSIAGENEQF
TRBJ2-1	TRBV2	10	ASSEGVPEQF
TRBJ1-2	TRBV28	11	ASSSWDRDGYT
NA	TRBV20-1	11	SATSGSYNEQY
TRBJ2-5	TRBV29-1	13	SVGVGTGGFETQY
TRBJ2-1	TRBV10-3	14	AISALGSPAGNEQF
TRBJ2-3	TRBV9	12	ASSVRLSTDTQY
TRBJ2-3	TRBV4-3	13	ASSPGGSDTDTQY
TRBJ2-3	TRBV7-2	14	ASSLVGGINPDTQY
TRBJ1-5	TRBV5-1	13	ASSPAGSSNQPQH
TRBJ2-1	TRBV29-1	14	SVAADGSDKVYEQF
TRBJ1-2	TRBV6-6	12	ASNPLRSTGGYT
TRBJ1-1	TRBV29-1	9	SVGQVTEAF
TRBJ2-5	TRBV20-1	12	SATGGLLLETQY
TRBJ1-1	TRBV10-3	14	AISESRDRGTTEAF
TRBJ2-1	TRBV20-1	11	SASYRQGSGQF
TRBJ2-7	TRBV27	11	ASRGGHLSEQY
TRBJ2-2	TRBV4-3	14	ASSQESGSYTGELF
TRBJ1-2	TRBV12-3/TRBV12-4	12	ASSPGRGRYGYT
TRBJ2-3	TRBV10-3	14	AINNLAGRSTDTQY
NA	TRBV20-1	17	STTSDRVMDAFPHETQY
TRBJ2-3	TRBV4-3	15	ASSQDSQREFPDTQY
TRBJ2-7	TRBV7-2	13	ASSQGRGSPYEQY
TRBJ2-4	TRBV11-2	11	ASSLVGIGIQY